The sequence of this TCR beta chain was determined in a study of blood T cell repertoires in COVID-19. Turning to the study itself: Acute-phase and convalescent COVID-19 samples originated in the United States, Italy and Spain.

Profiling relied on immunoSEQ multiplex PCR, and the TCRdb table lists in-frame clones only, not all of them. This table holds 60,000 or so clones, roughly four fifths found once. V shed 9 bases and J 0 bases; nucleotides not matched to a gene: 5. The length of the CDR3 is 14 residues. Germline loops: CDR1 MNHEY, CDR2 SVGAGI. The TCR originated in a woman of 80 years or more with acute or convalescent COVID-19. The chain carries TRBV6-5 and TRBJ2-1, with 7 bases that match TRBD1. The sequencing sample was made of peripheral blood. DNA of the CDR3: TGTGCCAGTACGGACAGGCGCTCCTACAATGAGCAGTTCTTC. It specifies CASTDRRSYNEQFF.